This T cell receptor beta chain was captured by sequencing in a study of T cells in women clearing cervical HPV infection. Study-wide findings and caveats: Repertoire richness, not evenness, was significantly elevated in CIN3+ cases versus controls. Each sample's T-cell count was unknown, possibly confounding richness.

TCRdb's table, derived via immunoSEQ multiplex PCR, lists solely in-frame clones and lacks some. The sample has about 46,000 clones. Trimming removed 0 bases at V and 5 bases at J, with 17 bases between. The CDR3 extends over 16 amino acids. Germline V gene sequence: CDR1 DFQATT, CDR2 SNEGSKA (reference sequence). Turning to this clone: What it binds is not known. The read terminates 3 residues before the CDR3 end, so the remaining end is supplied by the germline J gene.

Prevalent HPV16 infections were excluded; only incident single HPV16 infections included. This clonotype was obtained from a woman between 18 and 69 years old with a cervical HPV16 infection that either progressed to CIN3+ or cleared (not recorded which). Input material: blood buffy coat. The chain joins TRBV20-1 to TRBJ2-1; tentatively, D is TRBD1 (6 bases). Incomplete CDR3 DNA: TGCAGTGCTAGAGATTGGGCGACAGGATCCAACAATGAG. Translating it yields CSARDWATGSNNE. The whole CDR3 protein reads CSARDWATGSNNEQFF.